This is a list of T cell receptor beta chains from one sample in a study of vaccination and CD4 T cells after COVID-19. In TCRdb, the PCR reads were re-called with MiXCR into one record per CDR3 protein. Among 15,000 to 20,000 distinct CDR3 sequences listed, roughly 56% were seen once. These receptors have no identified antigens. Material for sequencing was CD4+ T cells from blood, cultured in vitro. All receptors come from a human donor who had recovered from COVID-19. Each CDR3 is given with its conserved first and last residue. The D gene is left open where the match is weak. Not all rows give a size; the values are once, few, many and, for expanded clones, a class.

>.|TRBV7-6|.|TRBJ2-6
CASSLEAGNSGANVLTF
TGTGCTAGCAGCTTAGAGGCAGGGAACTCTGGGGCCAACGTCCTGACTTTC
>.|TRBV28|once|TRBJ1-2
CASSSSTGWGYGYTF
TGTGCCAGCAGTTCCTCCACAGGGTGGGGATATGGCTACACCTTC
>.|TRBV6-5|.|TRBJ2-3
CASSYKGYTSTDTQYF
TGTGCCAGCAGTTACAAGGGCTACACTAGCACAGATACGCAGTATTTT
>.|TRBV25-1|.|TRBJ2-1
CASSEFSRYNEQFF
TGTGCCAGCAGTGAATTTTCCCGTTACAATGAGCAGTTCTTC
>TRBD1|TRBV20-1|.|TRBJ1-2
CSADQSRGQYGYTF
TGCAGTGCCGATCAATCCAGGGGACAGTATGGCTACACCTTC
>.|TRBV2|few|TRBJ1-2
CASSGAGANYGYTF
TGTGCCAGCAGTGGGGCAGGGGCGAACTATGGCTACACCTTC
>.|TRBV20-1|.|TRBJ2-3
CSASPQDTQCF
TGCAGTGCTAGCCCGCAGGATACGCAGTGTTTT
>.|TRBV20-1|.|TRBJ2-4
CSARDQSGGNIQYF
TGCAGTGCTAGAGATCAGAGTGGGGGAAACATTCAGTACTTC
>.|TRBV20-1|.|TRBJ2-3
CSAAGGGGQSTDTQYF
TGCAGTGCTGCCGGGGGTGGGGGGCAGTCAACAGATACGCAGTATTTT
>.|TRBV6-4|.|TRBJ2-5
CASSLDRRAAAETQYF
TGTGCCAGCAGCTTAGATCGGAGGGCGGCCGCGGAGACCCAGTACTTC
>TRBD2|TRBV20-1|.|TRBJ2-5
CSAKSERGVQETQYF
TGCAGTGCTAAGAGTGAGCGGGGGGTCCAAGAGACCCAGTACTTC
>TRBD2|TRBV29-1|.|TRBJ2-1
CSVGGRTSGIDEQFF
TGCAGCGTCGGGGGACGGACTAGCGGGATCGATGAGCAGTTCTTC
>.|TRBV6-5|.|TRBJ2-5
CASSYSGPGGETQYF
TGTGCCAGCAGTTACTCAGGCCCTGGGGGAGAGACCCAGTACTTC
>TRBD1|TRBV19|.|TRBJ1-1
CASSPRDRDTEAFF
TGTGCCAGTAGTCCCCGGGACAGGGACACTGAAGCTTTCTTT
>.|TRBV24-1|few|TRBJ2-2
CATSRTIANTGELFF
TGTGCCACCAGTCGGACAATCGCGAACACCGGGGAGCTGTTTTTT
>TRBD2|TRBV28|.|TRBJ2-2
CASSNTSGRPGELFF
TGTGCCAGCAGTAACACTAGCGGGAGGCCCGGGGAGCTGTTTTTT
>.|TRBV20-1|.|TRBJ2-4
CSARSSAKNIQYF
TGCAGTGCTAGAAGTTCAGCCAAAAACATTCAGTACTTC
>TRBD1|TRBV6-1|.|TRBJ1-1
CASARGQGLTEAFF
TGTGCCAGCGCTCGAGGACAGGGGCTAACTGAAGCTTTCTTT
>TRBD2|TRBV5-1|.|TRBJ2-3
CASTAGGRNTQYF
TGCGCCAGCACCGCGGGAGGGCGAAATACGCAGTATTTT
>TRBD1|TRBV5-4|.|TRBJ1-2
CASSLRGGNYGYTF
TGTGCCAGCAGCTTAAGAGGGGGCAACTATGGCTACACCTTC
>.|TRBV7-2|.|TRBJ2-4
CASSLDRAGAKNIQYF
TGTGCCAGCAGCTTAGACAGGGCTGGGGCCAAAAACATTCAGTACTTC
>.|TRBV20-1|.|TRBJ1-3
CSARQGRGNTIYF
TGCAGTGCTAGACAGGGCCGAGGAAACACCATATATTTT
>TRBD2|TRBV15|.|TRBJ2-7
CATSPGLVVYEQYF
TGTGCCACCTCCCCGGGACTAGTAGTCTACGAGCAGTACTTC
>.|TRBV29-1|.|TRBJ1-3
CSAERLAVSSGNTIYF
TGCAGCGCCGAGCGTCTGGCCGTCTCCTCTGGAAACACCATATATTTT
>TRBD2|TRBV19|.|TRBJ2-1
CASSIDSGGRLYNEQFF
TGTGCCAGTAGTATAGATTCAGGCGGGAGGCTATACAATGAGCAGTTCTTC
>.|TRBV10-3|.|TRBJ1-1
CAISGPLRDQVSAFF
TGTGCCATCAGTGGCCCCTTACGGGACCAGGTATCAGCTTTCTTT
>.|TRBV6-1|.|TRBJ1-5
CASSGDSNQPQHF
TGTGCCAGCTCAGGGGATAGCAATCAGCCCCAGCATTTT
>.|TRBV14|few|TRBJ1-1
CASSSRGGSTEAFF
TGTGCCAGCAGCTCCCGGGGGGGCAGTACTGAAGCTTTCTTT
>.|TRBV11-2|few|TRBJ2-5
CASSQLAQGGRETQYF
TGTGCCAGCAGCCAGCTAGCACAGGGTGGGAGAGAGACCCAGTACTTC
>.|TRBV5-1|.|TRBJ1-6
CASSLGTGNSPLHF
TGCGCCAGCAGCTTGGGGACCGGGAATTCACCCCTCCACTTT
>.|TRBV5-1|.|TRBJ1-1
CASSLVSGNTEAFF
TGCGCCAGCAGCTTGGTATCGGGGAACACTGAAGCTTTCTTT
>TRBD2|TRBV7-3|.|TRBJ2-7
CASSLSSGSSEQYF
TGTGCCAGCAGCCTATCGAGCGGGAGTTCCGAGCAGTACTTC
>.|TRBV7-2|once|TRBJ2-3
CASSLIAGENTQYF
TGTGCCAGCAGCTTAATCGCAGGGGAGAATACGCAGTATTTT
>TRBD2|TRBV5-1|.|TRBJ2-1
CASSLLAGVENEQFF
TGCGCCAGCAGCTTACTAGCGGGAGTTGAGAATGAGCAGTTCTTC
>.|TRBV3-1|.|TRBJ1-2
CASSLRDGYTF
TGTGCCAGCAGCCTCAGAGATGGCTACACCTTC
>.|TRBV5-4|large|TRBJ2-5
CASRGIDGQETQYF
TGTGCCAGCAGGGGAATTGACGGCCAAGAGACCCAGTACTTC
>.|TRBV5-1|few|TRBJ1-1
CASSLGWGPGEAFF
TGCGCCAGCAGCTTGGGGTGGGGGCCCGGTGAAGCTTTCTTT
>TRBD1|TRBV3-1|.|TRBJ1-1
CASKDRGLNTEAFF
TGTGCCAGCAAGGACAGGGGGCTGAACACTGAAGCTTTCTTT
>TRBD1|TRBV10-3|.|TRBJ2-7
CAIRGQGETGQYF
TGTGCCATCAGGGGACAGGGGGAAACGGGTCAGTACTTC
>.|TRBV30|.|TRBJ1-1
CAWSVVGNTEAFF
TGTGCCTGGAGTGTAGTTGGGAACACTGAAGCTTTCTTT
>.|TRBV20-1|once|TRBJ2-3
CSARDPSAHTDTQYF
TGCAGTGCTAGAGATCCAAGCGCCCACACAGATACGCAGTATTTT